Listed here are 27 T cell receptor beta chains from one sample, sequenced in a study of CD4+ T cells in melanoma. Data came from immunoSEQ multiplex PCR; TCRdb stores just in-frame clones and leaves some out. The table includes 20,000 to 25,000 clones, approximately 78% detected once. These receptors all come from a human donor with melanoma.

The chain has TRBV15 and TRBJ1-1, with D perhaps TRBD1 (5 bases). Trimming shortened V by 3 bases and J by 4 bases, and 12 bases separated the two germline ends. Germline lookup yields CDR1 LNHNV and CDR2 YYDKDF (reference sequence). The CDR3 totals 14 residues. The CDR3 sequence: CATSRWGRSTEAFF. DNA of the CDR3: TGTGCCACCAGCAGGTGGGGCAGGAGCACTGAAGCTTTCTTT.

V gene TRBV6-5 combines with J gene TRBJ1-3; D not resolved. This CDR3 contains 11 residues. Per germline, CDR1 MNHEY and CDR2 SVGAGI. V lost 2 bases and J 7 bases, leaving 3 bases between the germline ends. The CDR3 DNA sequence: TGTGCCAGCAGTTACCGGAACACCATATATTTT. This sequence encodes CASSYRNTIYF.

V and J are TRBV13 and TRBJ2-7; TRBD1 or TRBD2 may be the D gene (5 bases each). V lost 4 bases and J 2 bases, leaving 15 bases between the germline ends. Per the germline V gene, CDR1 is PRHDT and CDR2 is FYEKMQ (reference sequence). The CDR3 has 15 amino acids. CDR3 protein: CASSSRGTGTYEQYF. The CDR3 bases are TGTGCCAGCAGCTCGAGAGGGACGGGAACCTACGAGCAGTACTTC.

This chain connects TRBV30 to TRBJ1-2; TRBD1 is a possible D gene (6 bases). The CDR3 is 11 amino acids. Germline lookup yields CDR1 GTSNPN and CDR2 SVGIG (reference sequence). The ends were cut back, 3 bases at V and 13 bases at J, with 15 bases in the middle. CDR3 residues: CAWSGTGSRTF. The CDR3 coding sequence is TGTGCCTGGAGCGGCACAGGGAGTCGCACCTTC.

This clone turned up a few times. V gene TRBV2 combines with J gene TRBJ1-2, with D perhaps matching TRBD1 (6 bases). The ends were cut back, 6 bases at V and 8 bases at J, with 19 bases in the middle. The length of the CDR3 is 14 residues. Germline CDR1 reads SNHLY; CDR2 reads FYNNEI. CDR3 sequence reads: CASRGTQGRRGYTF. As DNA, the CDR3 is TGTGCCAGCAGGGGTACGCAGGGGAGGCGAGGCTACACCTTC.

This clone was found a few times. The chain combines TRBV4-2 with TRBJ2-3, with 16 bases matching TRBD2. Germline V CDR1 and CDR2: LGHNA, YNFKEQ. CDR3 size: 18 residues. The V and J ends lost 1 base and 6 bases, in that order; junction bases with no gene match: 7. CDR3 coding DNA: TGTGCCAGCAGCCAAGGGGGACTAGCGGGGGGGCCCGGGGATACGCAGTATTTT. It specifies CASSQGGLAGGPGDTQYF.

The V and J genes are TRBV7-3 and TRBJ2-5; D is unclear. Per germline, CDR1 SGHTA and CDR2 FQGTGA. The CDR3 has 15 amino acids. V lost 5 bases and J lost 2, with 15 bases in between. For the CDR3, the DNA is TGTGCCAGCAGCGCCACGAGCAACAGACAAGAGACCCAGTACTTC. This gives the protein CASSATSNRQETQYF. Complete variable domain (other parts from reference TRBV7-3 and TRBJ2-5): GAGVSQTPSNKVTEKGKYVELRCDPISGHTALYWYRQSLGQGPEFLIYFQGTGAADDSGLPNDRFFAVRPEGSVSTLKIQRTERGDSAVYLCASSATSNRQETQYFGPGTRLLVL.

The CDR3 DNA is TGCAGCGTCCGGACTTCTGGAAACACCATATATTTT. Translation: CSVRTSGNTIYF. This sequence joins TRBV29-1 and TRBJ1-3; D is undetermined. Germline V CDR1 and CDR2: SQVTM, ANQGSEA. This CDR3 has 12 amino acids. V shed 6 bases and J shed 1 base, with 7 bases lying between them. The full variable domain, its missing parts supplied by reference TRBV29-1 and TRBJ1-3, is SAVISQKPSRDICQRGTSLTIQCQVDSQVTMMFWYRQQPGQSLTLIATANQGSEATYESGFVIDKFPISRPNLTFSTLTVSNMSPEDSSIYLCSVRTSGNTIYFGEGSWLTVV.

The chain employs TRBV5-1 and TRBJ2-3; perhaps D is TRBD1 or TRBD2 (5 bases each). CDR3 length: 14 residues. V shed 1 base and J shed 4 bases, with 10 bases lying between them. Germline-derived CDR1 and CDR2 are SGHRS and YFSETQ. CDR3 sequence reads: CASSLTGRADTQYF. The CDR3 DNA is TGCGCCAGCAGCTTGACGGGGCGGGCAGATACGCAGTATTTT.

This clone has more than one count but fewer than ten. The rearrangement uses TRBV11-2 and TRBJ1-2; 9 bases line up with TRBD1. CDR1 is SGHAT and CDR2 is FQNNGV in the germline V gene. V shed 5 bases, J shed 6 bases, and the junction held 7 bases outside the gene matches. This CDR3 contains 14 residues. Written as DNA, the CDR3 is TGTGCCAGCAGCCCGACGGGACAGGGAAATGGCTACACCTTC. Translation gives CASSPTGQGNGYTF.

The chain couples TRBV5-5 to TRBJ1-3; no reliable D call. CDR3 size: 15 residues. Germline assignment: CDR1 SGHKS and CDR2 YYEKEE (reference sequence). The V end was cut by 2 bases, the J end by 0 bases, with 9 bases between. Here the CDR3 reads CASSFSVSSGNTIYF. CDR3 nucleotide sequence: TGTGCCAGCAGCTTTTCGGTCTCCTCTGGAAACACCATATATTTT.

The chain combines TRBV4-1 with TRBJ2-7, with a tentative D call TRBD1 (6 bases). The CDR3 runs to 14 residues. The V gene lost 4 bases and the J gene lost 0 bases, with 10 bases spanning the gap. Germline V gene data show CDR1 as MGHRA and CDR2 as YSYEKL. Here the CDR3 reads CASSLRDTSYEQYF. CDR3 coding DNA: TGCGCCAGCAGCCTTAGGGACACCTCCTACGAGCAGTACTTC.

This clone was observed once. V gene TRBV9 combines with J gene TRBJ1-2; weak D call: TRBD1 (5 bases). The CDR3 extends over 15 amino acids. CDR1 SGDLS and CDR2 YYNGEE come from the germline V gene. V was clipped by 0 bases and J by 5 bases, with 14 bases between them. CDR3 in amino acids: CASSVDLGQRYGYTF. The CDR3 DNA is TGTGCCAGCAGCGTAGATCTGGGGCAGCGGTATGGCTACACCTTC.

This clone was seen a single time. The rearrangement joins TRBV27 to TRBJ2-3, with 11 bases aligning to TRBD2. V lost 4 bases, J lost 8 bases, and 11 bases stayed unmatched. This CDR3 is built from 16 residues. CDR1 and CDR2 (germline): MNHEY, SMNVEV (reference sequence). CDR3 DNA sequence: TGTGCCAGCAGTTCAGAGAGACTAGCGGGGCTCCGTACGCAGTATTTT. Its translation is CASSSERLAGLRTQYF.

This chain joins TRBV30 and TRBJ1-5, with no clear D. The V end lost 5 bases, the J end lost 3 bases, and 17 bases lay between the germline ends. Germline V gene lookup returns CDR1 GTSNPN and CDR2 SVGIG (reference sequence). The CDR3 consists of 15 residues. The CDR3 here is CAWGRDGDFNQPQHF. The DNA of the CDR3 is TGTGCCTGGGGACGGGATGGAGACTTCAATCAGCCCCAGCATTTT.

The gene calls are TRBV2 and TRBJ2-7, with D perhaps assigned TRBD1 or TRBD2 (6 bases each). CDR1 SNHLY and CDR2 FYNNEI come from the germline V gene. V was shortened by 2 bases and J by 5 bases, with 19 bases between the two germline ends. There are 16 residues in the CDR3. The CDR3 region has the DNA TGTGCCAGCAGTGAATGGATGACGGGGGCCTTGGACGAGCAGTACTTC. The encoded protein is CASSEWMTGALDEQYF.

In the case of this clone: Other DNA sequences in the sample encode the same CDR3. CDR3 nucleotide sequence: TGTGCCAGCAGTCTCCGTCTCTATGGCTACACCTTC. The encoded protein is CASSLRLYGYTF. This rearrangement joins TRBV28 to TRBJ1-2; no clear D. Trimming removed 5 bases at V and 4 bases at J, with 8 bases between. Germline V gene sequence: CDR1 MDHEN, CDR2 SYDVKM. This CDR3 is 12 amino acids long.

The V gene is TRBV7-2, the J gene TRBJ1-4; the D gene is possibly TRBD1 (6 bases). V was pared by 4 bases and J by 7 bases, with 16 bases between. The CDR3 runs 15 residues. Germline V gene lookup returns CDR1 SGHTA and CDR2 FQGNSA. CDR3 region: CASSSSGGLSEKLFF. The CDR3 nucleotides read TGTGCCAGCAGCTCCTCCGGGGGGCTAAGTGAAAAACTGTTTTTT.

The J gene is TRBJ2-5, the V gene TRBV2; D is uncertain. V was trimmed by 5 bases and J by 3 bases, leaving 7 bases between them. Germline V gene data show CDR1 as SNHLY and CDR2 as FYNNEI. The CDR3 runs to 12 residues. The CDR3 DNA reads as TGTGCCAGCAGTCGGTCAGAAGAGACCCAGTACTTC. Translation: CASSRSEETQYF.

The chain joins TRBV11-3 to TRBJ2-1; D unclear. The germline V and J ends were trimmed by 3 bases and 1 base, with 4 bases remaining between them. The CDR3 spans 13 residues. The germline CDR1 and CDR2 sequences are SGHNT and YENEEA. The CDR3 sequence: CASSFGSYNEQFF. Here the CDR3 DNA reads TGTGCCAGCAGCTTCGGTTCCTACAATGAGCAGTTCTTC.

By proportion, this clone is medium-sized. V is TRBV4-1 and J is TRBJ1-6; a possible D gene is TRBD1 (5 bases). The length of the CDR3 is 15 residues. Germline V gene sequence: CDR1 MGHRA, CDR2 YSYEKL. Trimming shortened V by 1 base and J by 7 bases, and 11 bases separated the two germline ends. In DNA form, the CDR3 reads TGCGCCAGCAGCCAAGGAGGGGTCCTAAATTCACCCCTCCACTTT. It encodes CASSQGGVLNSPLHF.

J is TRBJ2-3 and V is TRBV9; 7 bases map to TRBD1. This CDR3 spans 16 amino acids. Trimming removed 4 bases from V and 0 bases from J; junction bases left unmatched: 8. Germline lookup yields CDR1 SGDLS and CDR2 YYNGEE. The CDR3: CASSPRTGVSTDTQYF. The CDR3 nucleotides are TGTGCCAGCAGCCCCAGAACAGGGGTCAGCACAGATACGCAGTATTTT.

This chain joins TRBV9 and TRBJ1-4; D gene uncertain. CDR3 length equals 14 residues. Germline-derived CDR1 and CDR2 are SGDLS and YYNGEE. V lost 0 bases and J 3 bases, leaving 6 bases between the germline ends. This chain's CDR3 is CASSVGASNEKLFF. The CDR3 DNA reads TGTGCCAGCAGCGTAGGGGCTTCTAATGAAAAACTGTTTTTT. The full variable domain, completed using reference TRBV9 and TRBJ1-4, is DSGVTQTPKHLITATGQRVTLRCSPRSGDLSVYWYQQSLDQGLQFLIQYYNGEERAKGNILERFSAQQFPDLHSELNLSSLELGDSALYFCASSVGASNEKLFFGSGTQLSVL.

This chain uses TRBV19 with TRBJ1-2; no definite D call. Germline V gene sequence: CDR1 LNHDA, CDR2 SQIVND (reference sequence). The CDR3 is made up of 14 amino acids. V shed 3 bases and J shed 0 bases, with 8 bases lying between them. The CDR3 region is CASSINLANYGYTF. For the CDR3, the DNA is TGTGCCAGTAGTATTAATCTCGCTAACTATGGCTACACCTTC.

This chain links TRBV4-1 with TRBJ2-7; D is possibly TRBD1 (5 bases). The V and J ends lost 0 bases and 2 bases respectively, with 11 bases between them. The CDR3 sequence is 15 residues long. Germline CDR1 reads MGHRA; CDR2 reads YSYEKL. The CDR3, as DNA: TGCGCCAGCAGCCAAGATTGGCAGGGAACCTACGAGCAGTACTTC. It is translated as CASSQDWQGTYEQYF.

V usage is TRBV18 and J usage is TRBJ2-7; D gene uncertain. CDR1 is KGHSH and CDR2 is LQKENI in the germline V gene. V was shortened by 3 bases and J by 4 bases, with 7 bases between the two germline ends. The CDR3 totals 12 residues. The CDR3 loop is CASSPTTYEQYF. As DNA, the CDR3 is TGTGCCAGCTCACCGACCACATACGAGCAGTACTTC.

V is TRBV7-9 and J is TRBJ1-3, with D possibly matching TRBD1 (5 bases). The CDR3 extends over 14 amino acids. Germline lookup yields CDR1 SEHNR and CDR2 FQNEAQ (reference sequence). Trimming removed 8 bases from V and 0 bases from J, with 11 bases in between. In DNA, the CDR3 is TGTGCCAGCGGGGACTGGGGCTCTGGAAACACCATATATTTT. This encodes CASGDWGSGNTIYF.